These 8 T cell receptor beta chains came from one sample sequenced in a study of T-cell reconstitution after alpha-beta-depleted transplantation in children. Preparation of the TCRbeta library was carried out with unique molecular identifiers. TCRdb recomputed calls from the PCR reads with MiXCR, one row per CDR3 protein. The top ten clones hold 30% of a sample with under 60,000 distinct CDR3 sequences, 5.8% of them seen once. The source was PBMCs, mostly from graft donor cells, collected 60 days after TCRalphabeta/CD19-depleted stem cell transplant. The receptors were gathered from a female patient aged 2-10 years who had a stem cell transplant for aplastic anemia, so the T cells may come from the graft donor.

This clonotype showed up many times. The V gene is TRBV15, the J gene TRBJ2-2; the D call may be TRBD1 or TRBD2 (5 bases each). Germline CDR1 reads LNHNV; CDR2 reads YYDKDF (reference sequence). V lost 1 base and J lost 5, with 14 bases in between. The CDR3 runs to 16 residues. The CDR3 here is CATSRAGGIATGELFF. In DNA form, the CDR3 reads TGTGCCACCAGCAGAGCTGGGGGAATCGCAACCGGGGAGCTGTTTTTT.

The chain joins TRBV11-2 to TRBJ2-2, with 7 bases lining up with TRBD1. The V gene's germline CDR1 is SGHAT and CDR2 FQNNGV. Losses at the gene ends were 5 bases for V and 4 bases for J; bases not matched to a gene: 7. The CDR3 spans 15 residues. The CDR3 region is CASSGRGYVTGELFF. CDR3 DNA: TGTGCCAGCAGCGGCAGGGGGTACGTCACCGGGGAGCTGTTTTTT.

This clonotype was picked up many times. The V call is TRBV5-8, the J call TRBJ2-1, with a weak D call TRBD2 (10 bases). Germline V gene sequence: CDR1 SGHTS, CDR2 YDEGEE. This CDR3 has 21 residues. V lost 0 bases to trimming and J lost 12 bases, with 37 bases between them. The CDR3 is CASSLEGHRGRMASGRSAQFF. CDR3 nucleotides: TGTGCCAGCAGCTTGGAGGGGCACAGGGGGCGAATGGCTAGCGGGAGAAGTGCGCAGTTCTTC.

This clonotype appeared many times. V usage is TRBV12-3 or TRBV12-4 and J usage is TRBJ1-3, with D perhaps TRBD1 (6 bases). CDR3 length: 14 residues. Trimming stripped 6 bases from V and 2 bases from J, with 11 bases between. CDR3 loop: CASRATGTGNTIYF. CDR3 DNA sequence: TGTGCCAGCAGAGCCACAGGGACTGGAAACACCATATATTTT.

This clonotype appeared many times. The V call is TRBV5-6, the J call TRBJ2-5; 7 nucleotides align to TRBD1. Germline V lookup: CDR1 SGHDT, CDR2 YYEEEE. V shed 0 bases, J shed 4 bases, and the junction held 0 bases outside the gene matches. The CDR3 is 13 residues long. The CDR3 sequence is CASSLDRGETQYF. The CDR3 DNA sequence: TGTGCCAGCAGCTTGGACAGGGGAGAGACCCAGTACTTC.

This clonotype was detected many times. The CDR3 DNA is TGCGCCAGCAGCTTGGGTGGGACAGCCAAAAACATTCAGTACTTC. It is translated as CASSLGGTAKNIQYF. The rearrangement links TRBV5-1 to TRBJ2-4, with D perhaps being TRBD1 or TRBD2 (5 bases each). CDR1 is SGHRS and CDR2 is YFSETQ in the germline V gene. The CDR3 has 15 residues. Deletions cut 0 bases from V and 0 bases from J, with 7 bases between.

Many counts were recorded for this clonotype. The chain links TRBV20-1 to TRBJ2-5; D assignment may be TRBD1 or TRBD2 (6 bases each). The CDR3 covers 17 residues. V shed 1 base and J shed 3 bases, with 21 bases lying between them. Germline V lookup: CDR1 DFQATT, CDR2 SNEGSKA (reference sequence). The CDR3 sequence is CSARAPRVGGRKETQYF. The CDR3 DNA reads as TGCAGTGCTAGAGCCCCCAGGGTAGGGGGGAGAAAAGAGACCCAGTACTTC.

The chain links TRBV7-2 to TRBJ2-3; the D gene is possibly TRBD2 (5 bases). The CDR3 length is 12 residues. Germline CDR1 reads SGHTA; CDR2 reads FQGNSA. V was clipped by 3 bases and J by 8 bases, with 9 bases between them. The CDR3 reads CASSFVGGTQYF. The CDR3 DNA sequence: TGTGCCAGCAGCTTTGTTGGAGGTACGCAGTATTTT.